This TCR beta chain appears in the sequencing data of a study of control samples from healthy donors and cancer patients. Assay: immunoSEQ multiplex PCR; the TCRdb copy retains only in-frame clones and omits some. The sample carries under 200,000 clones, about 94% recorded once. Germline CDR1 SGHTA, CDR2 FQGNSA. The CDR3 spans 14 residues. The ends lost 5 bases at V and 8 bases at J; junction bases unmatched: 7. This clone was recorded once. The chain has TRBV7-2 and TRBJ1-3; TRBD1 aligns across 9 bases. Material: blood. The receptor was derived from a middle-aged woman in good health. CDR3 sequence reads: CASSPGQGWDTIYF. The CDR3 bases are TGTGCCAGCAGCCCGGGACAGGGTTGGGACACCATATATTTT.